This T cell receptor beta chain comes out of a study of T-cell memory formation after mild COVID-19. Study-wide points: The appearance of some responding clones in pre-infection memory suggested that cross-reactive memory joined.

TCRdb ran MiXCR on the 5' RACE reads and lists one entry per CDR3 protein. The data show some 450,000 distinct CDR3 sequences, 20% seen once. Notes on this clonotype: Its matching antigen is unknown.

CDR3 size: 16 residues. Germline loops: CDR1 SQVTM, CDR2 ANQGSEA. Trimming cost V 6 bases and J 4 bases; bases outside gene matches: 12. Sequenced input: PBMCs or a T cell subset sorted from them (not recorded which). This TCR came from an adult woman who had mild COVID-19 (a few samples of this study predate the infection). Cell type and time point are not known. The gene calls are TRBV29-1 and TRBJ2-6; 7 nucleotides agree with TRBD1. CDR3 loop: CSVQFLGGGGANVLTF. DNA of the CDR3: TGCAGCGTCCAATTTTTAGGGGGCGGAGGGGCCAACGTCCTGACTTTC.